What follows are 10 T cell receptor beta chains derived from one specimen sequenced in a study of blood T cell repertoires in COVID-19. Sequencing was performed with immunoSEQ multiplex PCR; in TCRdb, only in-frame clones are kept and a portion is missing. This table holds roughly 90,000 clones, 89% found once. The sample was peripheral blood. The receptors were sampled from an elderly woman with active COVID-19.

The chain employs TRBV5-4 and TRBJ2-5; 12 nucleotides align to TRBD2. The CDR3 spans 15 residues. J was trimmed by 5 bases and V by 3 bases; bases with no gene match: 5. Looked up from germline, CDR1 is SGHNT and CDR2 is YYREEE (reference sequence). CDR3 protein: CASSSRLAGEETQYF. The CDR3 region has the DNA TGTGCCAGCAGCTCTCGACTAGCGGGGGAGGAGACCCAGTACTTC.

J is TRBJ1-5 and V is TRBV28, with 11 bases fitting TRBD1. Germline assignment: CDR1 MDHEN and CDR2 SYDVKM. The CDR3 runs 15 residues. Trimming took 5 bases from V and 5 from J; bases not matched to a gene: 5. The CDR3 spells CASSRTGGFDQPQHF. The CDR3 region has the DNA TGTGCCAGCAGTAGGACAGGGGGCTTCGATCAGCCCCAGCATTTT.

V and J are TRBV6-2 or TRBV6-3 and TRBJ1-4, with unresolved D. The V gene lost 6 bases and the J gene lost 7 bases, with 15 bases spanning the gap. Germline CDR1 is MNHEY and CDR2 is SVGEGT. CDR3 length equals 14 residues. For the CDR3, the DNA is TGTGCCAGCAGCTCCGGTACCTGGAGTGAAAAACTGTTTTTT. This gives the protein CASSSGTWSEKLFF.

This clone was observed once. This chain connects TRBV2 to TRBJ2-3; D possibly corresponds to TRBD2 (6 bases). Germline CDR1 and CDR2: SNHLY and FYNNEI. V was pared by 4 bases and J by 1 base, with 9 bases between. This CDR3 comprises 14 residues. In DNA, the CDR3 is TGTGCCAGCAGTGTCGAGCGGGGCACAGATACGCAGTATTTT. It specifies CASSVERGTDTQYF.

The J gene is TRBJ1-5, the V gene TRBV19, with 9 bases identical to TRBD1. J gave up 6 bases and V 6 bases, and 9 bases lay outside the gene matches. Germline V CDR1 and CDR2: LNHDA, SQIVND (reference sequence). The length of the CDR3 is 15 residues. In DNA, the CDR3 is TGTGCCAGTAGGCCAACAACAGGGGGCGGTCAGCCCCAGCATTTT. This gives the protein CASRPTTGGGQPQHF.

The chain couples TRBV6-5 to TRBJ2-7; tentatively, D is TRBD1 (5 bases). The CDR3 runs 13 residues. Germline CDR1 is MNHEY and CDR2 is SVGAGI. Deletions cut 6 bases from V and 2 bases from J, with 11 bases between. CDR3 nucleotides: TGTGCCAGCAGCCGAGCAGGGACCTACGAGCAGTACTTC. Translated: CASSRAGTYEQYF.

This clone was recorded a few times. V gene TRBV2 combines with J gene TRBJ2-7, with D possibly TRBD2 on 6 matching bases. The germline V and J ends were trimmed by 8 bases and 2 bases, with 13 bases remaining between them. CDR1 is SNHLY and CDR2 is FYNNEI in the germline V gene. The CDR3 is 13 amino acids. Here the CDR3 reads CASAQRAPYEQYF. The CDR3 DNA is TGTGCCAGCGCCCAGCGGGCCCCCTACGAGCAGTACTTC.

The chain is built from TRBV5-1 and TRBJ2-5; possible D gene TRBD1, 6 bases. V dropped 0 bases and J dropped 4 bases, with 13 bases sitting between them. Germline lookup yields CDR1 SGHRS and CDR2 YFSETQ. CDR3 length: 15 amino acids. The CDR3 spells CASSLGNRVGETQYF. The CDR3 DNA follows: TGCGCCAGCAGCTTGGGGAACAGGGTGGGAGAGACCCAGTACTTC.

The chain links TRBV7-2 to TRBJ2-1; TRBD2 matches 9 bases. CDR3 length equals 15 residues. Germline CDR1 and CDR2: SGHTA and FQGNSA. V lost 1 base to trimming and J lost 4 bases; unmatched junction nucleotides: 2. In DNA form, the CDR3 reads TGTGCCAGCAGCTTAGAACTAGCGGGTTACAATGAGCAGTTCTTC. Encoded protein: CASSLELAGYNEQFF.

The chain is built from TRBV5-8 and TRBJ2-5, with 8 bases that match TRBD2. The CDR3 spans 15 residues. Germline assignment: CDR1 SGHTS and CDR2 YDEGEE. V was pared by 0 bases and J by 4 bases, with 5 bases of the junction left unmatched. The CDR3 DNA follows: TGTGCCAGCAGCTTGGTGAGCGGGAGTGGAGAGACCCAGTACTTC. Amino acids: CASSLVSGSGETQYF.